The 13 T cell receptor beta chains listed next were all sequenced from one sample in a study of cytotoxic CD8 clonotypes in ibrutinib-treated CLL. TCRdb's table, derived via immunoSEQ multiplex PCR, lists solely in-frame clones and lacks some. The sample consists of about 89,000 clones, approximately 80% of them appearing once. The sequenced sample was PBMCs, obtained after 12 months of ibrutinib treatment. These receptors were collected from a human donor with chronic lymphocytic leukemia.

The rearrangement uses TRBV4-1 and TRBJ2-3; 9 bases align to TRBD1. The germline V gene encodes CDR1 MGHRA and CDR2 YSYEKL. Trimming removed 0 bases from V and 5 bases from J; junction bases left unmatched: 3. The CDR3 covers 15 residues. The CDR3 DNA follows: TGCGCCAGCAGCCAAGAACAGGGGGCTGGAGATACGCAGTATTTT. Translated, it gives CASSQEQGAGDTQYF.

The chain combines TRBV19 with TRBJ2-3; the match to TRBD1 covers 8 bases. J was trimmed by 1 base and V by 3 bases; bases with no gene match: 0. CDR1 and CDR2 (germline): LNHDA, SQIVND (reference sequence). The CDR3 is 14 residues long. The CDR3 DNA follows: TGTGCCAGTAGTATGGGACAGGGCACAGATACGCAGTATTTT. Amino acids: CASSMGQGTDTQYF.

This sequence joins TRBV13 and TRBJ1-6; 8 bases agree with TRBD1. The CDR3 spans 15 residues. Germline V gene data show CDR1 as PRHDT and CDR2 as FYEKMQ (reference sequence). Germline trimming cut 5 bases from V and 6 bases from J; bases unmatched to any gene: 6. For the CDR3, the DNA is TGTGCCAGCAGCCCCCGACAGGGGAGTAATTCACCCCTCCACTTT. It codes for CASSPRQGSNSPLHF.

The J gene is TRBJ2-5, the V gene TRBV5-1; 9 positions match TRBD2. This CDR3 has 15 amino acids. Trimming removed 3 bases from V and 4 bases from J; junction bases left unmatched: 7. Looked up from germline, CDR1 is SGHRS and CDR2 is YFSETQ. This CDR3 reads CASSSQAGGTETQYF. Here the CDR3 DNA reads TGCGCCAGCAGCTCCCAAGCGGGGGGTACAGAGACCCAGTACTTC.

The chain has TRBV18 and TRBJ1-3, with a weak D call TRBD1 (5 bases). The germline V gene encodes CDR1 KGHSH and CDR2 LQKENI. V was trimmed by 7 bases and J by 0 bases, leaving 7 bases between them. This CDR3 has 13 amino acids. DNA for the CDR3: TGTGCCAGCTGTGACAGCTCTGGAAACACCATATATTTT. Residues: CASCDSSGNTIYF.

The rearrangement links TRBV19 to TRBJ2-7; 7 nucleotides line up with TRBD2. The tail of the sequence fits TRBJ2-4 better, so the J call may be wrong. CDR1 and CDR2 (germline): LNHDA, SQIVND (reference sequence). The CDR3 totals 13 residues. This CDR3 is CASSIAGGRIQYF. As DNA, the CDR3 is TGTGCCAGTAGTATAGCGGGGGGACGCATTCAGTACTTC.

CDR3 in DNA: TGTGCCAGCAGTACACAGCCCCGGGACACTGAAGCTTTCTTT. Translating gives CASSTQPRDTEAFF. The chain links TRBV21-1 to TRBJ1-1. TRBV21-1 is a known pseudogene. CDR3 length: 14 residues.

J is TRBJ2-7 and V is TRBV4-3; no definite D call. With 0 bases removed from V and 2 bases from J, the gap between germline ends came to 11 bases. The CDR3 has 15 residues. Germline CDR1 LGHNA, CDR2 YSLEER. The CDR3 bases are TGCGCCAGCAGCCAAGATGAAGGGCGAACCTACGAGCAGTACTTC. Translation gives CASSQDEGRTYEQYF.

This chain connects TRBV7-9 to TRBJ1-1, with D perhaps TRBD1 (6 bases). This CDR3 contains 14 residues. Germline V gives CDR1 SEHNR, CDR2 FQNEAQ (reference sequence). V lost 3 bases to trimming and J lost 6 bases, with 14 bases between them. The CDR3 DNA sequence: TGTGCCAGCAGCTTGAGGGGGAGTGTGGCTGAAGCTTTCTTT. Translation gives CASSLRGSVAEAFF.

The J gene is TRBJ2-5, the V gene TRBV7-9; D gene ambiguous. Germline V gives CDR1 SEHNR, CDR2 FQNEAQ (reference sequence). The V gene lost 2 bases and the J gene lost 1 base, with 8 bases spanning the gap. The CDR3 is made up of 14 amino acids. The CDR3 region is CASSLLTVQETQYF. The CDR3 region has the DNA TGTGCCAGCAGCTTACTGACTGTCCAAGAGACCCAGTACTTC.

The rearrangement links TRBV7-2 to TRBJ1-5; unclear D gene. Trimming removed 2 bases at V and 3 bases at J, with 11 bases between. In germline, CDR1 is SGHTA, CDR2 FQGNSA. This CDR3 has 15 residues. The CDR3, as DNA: TGTGCCAGCAGCTTATTCAATTCGCTCAATCAGCCCCAGCATTTT. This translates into CASSLFNSLNQPQHF.

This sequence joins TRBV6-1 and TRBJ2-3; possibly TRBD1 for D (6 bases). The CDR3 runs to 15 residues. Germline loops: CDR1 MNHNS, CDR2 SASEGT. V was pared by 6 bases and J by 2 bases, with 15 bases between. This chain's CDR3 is CASRPRQVLTDTQYF. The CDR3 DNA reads TGTGCCAGCAGACCCCGACAGGTTCTCACAGATACGCAGTATTTT.

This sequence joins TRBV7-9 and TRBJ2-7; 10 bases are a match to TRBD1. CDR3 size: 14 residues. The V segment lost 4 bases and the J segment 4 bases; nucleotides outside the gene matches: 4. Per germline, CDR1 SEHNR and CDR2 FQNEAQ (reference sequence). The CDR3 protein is CASSSRQGAYEQYF. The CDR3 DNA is TGTGCCAGCAGCTCGCGACAGGGGGCATACGAGCAGTACTTC.